This entry lists 25 T cell receptor beta chains sequenced from one sample in a study of shared clonotypes between healthy human individuals. Sequenced by immunoSEQ multiplex PCR; TCRdb stores in-frame clones only, minus some. The top ten hold 24% of the sample, which has 750,000 to 1,000,000 clones, about 92% seen once. It was CD45RO-negative cells, positively selected for CCR7, that made up naive CD8 cells, with terminally differentiated effector memory CD45RA+ cells excluded. The sequenced sample was naive CD8+ T cells sorted from blood. The origin of the receptors is a man aged 25 to 40 in good health.

The chain employs TRBV7-9 and TRBJ2-7; 11 nucleotides agree with TRBD2. V shed 1 base and J 5 bases; nucleotides not matched to a gene: 4. Germline V lookup: CDR1 SEHNR, CDR2 FQNEAQ (reference sequence). The CDR3 is 15 residues long. CDR3 amino acids: CASSLVAGGPHEQYF. CDR3 sequence (DNA): TGTGCCAGCAGCTTAGTAGCGGGAGGGCCCCACGAGCAGTACTTC.

The genes are TRBV4-1 and TRBJ2-1; 7 bases are a match to TRBD2. Germline V gene data show CDR1 as MGHRA and CDR2 as YSYEKL. The CDR3 length is 17 residues. J lost 5 bases, V lost 3 bases, and 13 bases had no gene match. In DNA form, the CDR3 reads TGCGCCAGCAGCCACCCTCCGGCGGCTAGCGGAAACAATGAGCAGTTCTTC. It specifies CASSHPPAASGNNEQFF.

This clone was seen repeatedly, ten times or more. J is TRBJ2-1 and V is TRBV19, with D perhaps given as TRBD1 or TRBD2 (5 bases each). Trimming removed 3 bases from V and 3 bases from J, with 9 bases in between. CDR1 is LNHDA and CDR2 is SQIVND in the germline V gene (reference sequence). The CDR3 runs 14 residues. The CDR3 region has the DNA TGTGCCAGTAGTATTTGGGACGACTACAATGAGCAGTTCTTC. Protein: CASSIWDDYNEQFF.

This clone showed up just once. The chain links TRBV27 to TRBJ2-7; no clear D. Trimming stripped 0 bases from V and 2 bases from J, with 14 bases between. Germline-derived CDR1 and CDR2 are MNHEY and SMNVEV (reference sequence). The CDR3 consists of 16 residues. As DNA, the CDR3 is TGTGCCAGCAGTTTATCGGTAGGACCGCTGGCCTACGAGCAGTACTTC. Translation gives CASSLSVGPLAYEQYF.

The chain couples TRBV5-4 to TRBJ2-3; D tentatively reads TRBD1 or TRBD2 (5 bases each). Germline V gene sequence: CDR1 SGHNT, CDR2 YYREEE (reference sequence). This CDR3 spans 16 amino acids. Trimming took off 4 bases at V and 0 bases at J, with 15 bases between the two ends. For the CDR3, the DNA is TGTGCCAGCAGCCCCGGGGCCCCGGGAAGCACAGATACGCAGTATTTT. This sequence encodes CASSPGAPGSTDTQYF. The variable domain in full, completed from reference TRBV5-4 and TRBJ2-3, reads ETGVTQSPTHLIKTRGQQVTLRCSSQSGHNTVSWYQQALGQGPQFIFQYYREEENGRGNFPPRFSGLQFPNYSSELNVNALELDDSALYLCASSPGAPGSTDTQYFGPGTRLTVL.

In this sample, this clone turned up once. V gene TRBV11-2 combines with J gene TRBJ2-3; 9 positions match TRBD1. Germline CDR1 reads SGHAT; CDR2 reads FQNNGV. Trimming at V came to 2 bases and at J to 2 bases, leaving 11 bases not matched to a gene. The CDR3 is made up of 18 amino acids. The CDR3 DNA sequence: TGTGCCAGCAGCTTACCGACAGGGACAGGGCAGCCCACAGATACGCAGTATTTT. This gives the protein CASSLPTGTGQPTDTQYF.

Regarding this clone: Within the sample, other DNA sequences also encode this same CDR3. This chain joins TRBV9 and TRBJ2-7; 10 bases map to TRBD2. With V trimmed by 4 bases and J by 4 bases, 5 bases remained unmatched. Germline CDR1 is SGDLS and CDR2 is YYNGEE. This CDR3 is built from 14 residues. CDR3 amino acids: CASSPRTSGYEQYF. CDR3 DNA sequence: TGTGCCAGCAGCCCGAGGACTAGCGGATACGAGCAGTACTTC.

The chain combines TRBV5-1 with TRBJ1-1; TRBD1 might be the D (5 bases). Germline V lookup: CDR1 SGHRS, CDR2 YFSETQ. V was cut by 1 base and J by 1 base, with 14 bases left in between. The CDR3 sequence is 16 residues long. The CDR3 region has the DNA TGCGCCAGCAGCTTGCCACGCGGGACCTCGAACACTGAAGCTTTCTTT. It specifies CASSLPRGTSNTEAFF.

The gene calls are TRBV5-5 and TRBJ1-3; no firm D call. V lost 0 bases, J lost 0 bases, and 7 bases lay in between. The CDR3 is made up of 15 amino acids. Germline values: CDR1 SGHKS, CDR2 YYEKEE (reference sequence). This CDR3 is CASSLEGISGNTIYF. The CDR3 bases are TGTGCCAGCAGCTTGGAAGGGATCTCTGGAAACACCATATATTTT.

The CDR3 DNA sequence: TGTGCCAGCAGTCCCTTTTCGGGAGTAAGCGAGCAGTACTTC. Protein: CASSPFSGVSEQYF. The V and J genes are TRBV27 and TRBJ2-7; D is perhaps TRBD2 (6 bases). Per germline, CDR1 MNHEY and CDR2 SMNVEV (reference sequence). This CDR3 has 14 amino acids. Trimming took 5 bases from V and 6 from J, leaving 17 bases between them.

The rearrangement joins TRBV5-5 to TRBJ2-7; tentatively, D is TRBD1 or TRBD2 (5 bases each). CDR3 size: 11 residues. Per the germline V gene, CDR1 is SGHKS and CDR2 is YYEKEE (reference sequence). Trimming cost V 3 bases and J 7 bases, with 8 bases left between them. The CDR3 is CASSSWGEQYF. The DNA of the CDR3 is TGTGCCAGCAGCTCCTGGGGGGAGCAGTACTTC. The full variable domain, with the rest looked up from reference TRBV5-5 and TRBJ2-7, is DAGVTQSPTHLIKTRGQQVTLRCSPISGHKSVSWYQQVLGQGPQFIFQYYEKEERGRGNFPDRFSARQFPNYSSELNVNALLLGDSALYLCASSSWGEQYFGPGTRLTVT.

The chain recombines TRBV14 with TRBJ2-7; 8 nucleotides match TRBD2. The CDR3 has 12 residues. In germline, CDR1 is SGHDN, CDR2 FVKESK. V was pared by 5 bases and J by 3 bases, with 0 bases of the junction left unmatched. The CDR3 region has the DNA TGTGCCAGCAGCGGGACTAGCTACGAGCAGTACTTC. Its translation: CASSGTSYEQYF.

The chain has TRBV7-9 and TRBJ2-7; 10 positions match TRBD1. V trimming: 5 bases; J trimming: 4 bases; junction bases outside the gene matches: 8. This CDR3 is built from 15 residues. Germline-derived CDR1 and CDR2 are SEHNR and FQNEAQ (reference sequence). CDR3 sequence: CASSKGDRGWYEQYF. The CDR3 DNA reads as TGTGCCAGCAGCAAAGGGGACAGGGGTTGGTACGAGCAGTACTTC.

This clone showed up just once. The DNA for the CDR3 is TGTGCCTGGAGTACCACCGGGACAGAGCAGTACTTC. Its protein product is CAWSTTGTEQYF. V usage is TRBV30 and J usage is TRBJ2-7; the D gene is possibly TRBD1 (6 bases). The CDR3 extends over 12 amino acids. Germline V CDR1 and CDR2: GTSNPN, SVGIG (reference sequence). The V and J ends lost 2 bases and 7 bases respectively, with 12 bases between them.

The sample holds one count of this clone. The V gene is TRBV5-1, the J gene TRBJ1-1; a possible D gene is TRBD1 (5 bases). The CDR3 sequence is 16 residues long. Germline V CDR1 and CDR2: SGHRS, YFSETQ. With 0 bases removed from V and 1 base from J, the gap between germline ends came to 13 bases. DNA of the CDR3: TGCGCCAGCAGCTTGGGACTTGGGGGGACGAACACTGAAGCTTTCTTT. This codes for CASSLGLGGTNTEAFF.

The chain couples TRBV21-1 to TRBJ2-7; the table's D call, TRBD2, has no DNA check behind it. TRBV21-1 is an annotated pseudogene. This CDR3 comprises 17 residues. CDR3 sequence reads: CASSKMGGNPPSYEQYF. CDR3 DNA sequence: TGTGCCAGCAGCAAAATGGGGGGTAATCCCCCCTCCTACGAGCAGTACTTC.

The chain is built from TRBV27 and TRBJ2-5, with D perhaps matching TRBD2 (5 bases). Germline loops: CDR1 MNHEY, CDR2 SMNVEV (reference sequence). This CDR3 is built from 15 residues. Trimming cost V 3 bases and J 6 bases, with 17 bases left between them. The CDR3: CASSFLGDRGQTQYF. The CDR3 DNA follows: TGTGCCAGCAGTTTTCTTGGGGATCGGGGTCAGACCCAGTACTTC.

This sequence joins TRBV27 and TRBJ2-4; a possible D gene is TRBD1 (6 bases). Germline-derived CDR1 and CDR2 are MNHEY and SMNVEV (reference sequence). This CDR3 has 11 amino acids. Trimming took 4 bases from V and 11 from J, leaving 9 bases between them. The chain's CDR3 is CASSSTGVQYF. The CDR3 region has the DNA TGTGCCAGCAGTTCGACAGGAGTTCAGTACTTC.

V and J are TRBV10-3 and TRBJ2-7, with D perhaps TRBD1 or TRBD2 (5 bases each). The germline V gene encodes CDR1 ENHRY and CDR2 SYGVKD. With 6 bases removed from V and 6 bases from J, the gap between germline ends came to 12 bases. The CDR3 sequence is 12 residues long. For the CDR3, the DNA is TGTGCCATCAGGGATGGGACCTCCGAGCAGTACTTC. It translates to CAIRDGTSEQYF.

This clone was seen only once. CDR3: CASSLEGFGETQYF. The CDR3 nucleotides read TGTGCCAGCAGCTTAGAAGGGTTTGGGGAGACCCAGTACTTC. The V and J genes are TRBV13 and TRBJ2-5, with D uncertain. Between the trimmed V and J ends, which lost 1 base and 5 bases, there was a span of 11 bases. The CDR3 spans 14 residues. Per germline, CDR1 PRHDT and CDR2 FYEKMQ (reference sequence).

The chain couples TRBV7-9 to TRBJ2-5; D remains ambiguous. Trimming stripped 0 bases from V and 4 bases from J, with 12 bases between. The length of the CDR3 is 15 residues. From germline, CDR1 is SEHNR and CDR2 FQNEAQ (reference sequence). The DNA for the CDR3 is TGTGCCAGCAGCTTAGCACTGGGAATAGCAGAGACCCAGTACTTC. Translation: CASSLALGIAETQYF. Based on the CDR3 plus reference TRBV7-9 and TRBJ2-5, the full variable domain is DTGVSQNPRHKITKRGQNVTFRCDPISEHNRLYWYRQTLGQGPEFLTYFQNEAQLEKSRLLSDRFSAERPKGSFSTLEIQRTEQGDSAMYLCASSLALGIAETQYFGPGTRLLVL.

The gene calls are TRBV7-3 and TRBJ2-7, with 9 bases identical to TRBD2. CDR3 length: 15 amino acids. Trimming removed 6 bases from V and 2 bases from J; junction bases left unmatched: 8. Germline CDR1 reads SGHTA; CDR2 reads FQGTGA. The CDR3 DNA reads as TGTGCCAGCAGTCCTAGCGGGGTAGGGACCTACGAGCAGTACTTC. Translated: CASSPSGVGTYEQYF.

As regards this clone: Other DNA sequences in the same sample also yield this CDR3. The V call is TRBV7-9, the J call TRBJ2-7; D possibly corresponds to TRBD1 (6 bases). Germline values: CDR1 SEHNR, CDR2 FQNEAQ (reference sequence). The CDR3 is 13 residues long. V was trimmed by 6 bases and J by 2 bases, leaving 11 bases between them. The CDR3, as DNA: TGTGCCAGCAGACAGGGAAGGGCCTACGAGCAGTACTTC. It specifies CASRQGRAYEQYF. The full variable domain, its missing parts supplied by reference TRBV7-9 and TRBJ2-7, is DTGVSQNPRHKITKRGQNVTFRCDPISEHNRLYWYRQTLGQGPEFLTYFQNEAQLEKSRLLSDRFSAERPKGSFSTLEIQRTEQGDSAMYLCASRQGRAYEQYFGPGTRLTVT.

This chain joins TRBV30 and TRBJ1-2; the D is unclear. The CDR3 contains 15 residues. V gave up 4 bases and J gave up 4 bases, with 19 bases separating them. The germline gives CDR1 GTSNPN, CDR2 SVGIG (reference sequence). The CDR3 coding sequence is TGTGCCTGGACCCCTATAGGGAGTCGTGTCTATGGCTACACCTTC. Protein sequence: CAWTPIGSRVYGYTF.

The V and J genes are TRBV4-3 and TRBJ2-7, with D perhaps given as TRBD1 or TRBD2 (5 bases each). The V end lost 1 base, the J end lost 2 bases, and 12 bases lay between the germline ends. In germline, CDR1 is LGHNA, CDR2 YSLEER. The CDR3 has 15 residues. CDR3 region: CASSQGAGTPYEQYF. The CDR3 region has the DNA TGCGCCAGCAGCCAAGGGGCAGGGACCCCCTACGAGCAGTACTTC.